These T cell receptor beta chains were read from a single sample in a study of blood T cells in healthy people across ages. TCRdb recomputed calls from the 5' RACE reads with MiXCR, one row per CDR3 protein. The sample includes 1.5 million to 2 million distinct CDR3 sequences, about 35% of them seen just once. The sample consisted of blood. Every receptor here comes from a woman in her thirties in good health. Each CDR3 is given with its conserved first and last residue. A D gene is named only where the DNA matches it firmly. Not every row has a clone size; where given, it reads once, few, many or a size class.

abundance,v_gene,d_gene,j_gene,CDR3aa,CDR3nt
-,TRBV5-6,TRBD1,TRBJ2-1,CASSFGQGGYDEQFF,TGTGCCAGCAGCTTTGGACAGGGTGGCTACGATGAGCAGTTCTTC
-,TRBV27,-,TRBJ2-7,CASWGQSSSYEQYF,TGTGCCAGCTGGGGTCAATCTAGCTCCTACGAGCAGTACTTC
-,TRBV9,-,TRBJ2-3,CASSVVQGLGTDTQYF,TGTGCCAGCAGCGTCGTTCAGGGGCTGGGCACAGATACGCAGTATTTT
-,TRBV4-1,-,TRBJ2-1,CASSQEPPATPYEQFF,TGCGCCAGCAGCCAAGAGCCCCCAGCGACCCCCTACGAGCAGTTCTTC
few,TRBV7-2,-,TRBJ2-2,CASSLSSGNTGELFF,TGTGCCAGCAGCTTGAGTAGCGGGAACACCGGGGAGCTGTTTTTT
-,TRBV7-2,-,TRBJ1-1,CASSPPIGDTEAFF,TGTGCCAGCAGCCCCCCGATAGGGGACACTGAAGCTTTCTTT
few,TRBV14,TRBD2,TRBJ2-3,CASSPLLAASTDTQYF,TGTGCCAGCAGCCCTTTACTAGCGGCTAGCACAGATACGCAGTATTTT
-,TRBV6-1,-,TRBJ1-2,CASTGQPVIYGYTF,TGTGCCAGCACCGGACAGCCAGTAATCTATGGCTACACCTTC
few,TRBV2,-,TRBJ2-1,CASTEGLATLGNEQFF,TGTGCCAGCACCGAGGGATTGGCTACCCTAGGGAATGAGCAGTTCTTC
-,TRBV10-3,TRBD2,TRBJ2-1,CASGGGTSGVGNEQFF,TGTGCCAGCGGAGGGGGGACTAGCGGGGTAGGGAATGAGCAGTTCTTC
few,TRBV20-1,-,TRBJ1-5,CSAFNLHSSGANQPQHF,TGCAGTGCTTTTAACCTTCATTCGTCCGGGGCGAATCAGCCCCAGCATTTT
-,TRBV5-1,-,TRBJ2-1,CASSLGEHNEQFF,TGCGCCAGCAGCTTGGGGGAGCACAATGAGCAGTTCTTC
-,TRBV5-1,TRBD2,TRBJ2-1,CASSLVGSSGIVAYNEQFF,TGCGCCAGCAGCTTGGTTGGGAGTAGCGGGATTGTCGCCTACAATGAGCAGTTCTTC
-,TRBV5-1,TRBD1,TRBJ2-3,CASRIGQGYADTQYF,TGCGCCAGCAGGATAGGACAGGGCTACGCAGATACGCAGTATTTT
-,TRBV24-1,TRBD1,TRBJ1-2,CATSVTTGGGYTF,TGTGCCACCAGTGTAACTACAGGGGGAGGCTACACCTTC
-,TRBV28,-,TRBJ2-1,CASSFQKRNYLSSYNEQFF,TGTGCCAGCTCCTTCCAAAAGCGGAACTACCTCAGCTCCTACAATGAGCAGTTCTTC
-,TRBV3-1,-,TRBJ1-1,CASSQERIVNLNTEAFF,TGTGCCAGCAGCCAAGAAAGAATTGTAAATCTGAACACTGAAGCTTTCTTT
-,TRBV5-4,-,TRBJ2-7,CASGQGTVSSYEQYF,TGTGCCAGCGGCCAGGGGACGGTGAGCTCCTACGAGCAGTACTTC
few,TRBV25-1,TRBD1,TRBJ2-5,CASTQGVQETQYF,TGTGCCAGCACACAGGGGGTCCAAGAGACCCAGTACTTC
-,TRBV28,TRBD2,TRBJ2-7,CTSSLQGAGVIYEQYF,TGTACCAGCAGTTTACAGGGAGCGGGAGTCATCTACGAGCAGTACTTC
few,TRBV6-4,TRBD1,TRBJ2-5,CAKTGTALKETQYF,TGTGCCAAGACTGGGACAGCACTCAAAGAGACCCAGTACTTC
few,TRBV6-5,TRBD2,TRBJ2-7,CASSPPSGSPSYEQYF,TGTGCCAGCAGTCCACCAAGCGGGAGCCCCTCCTACGAGCAGTACTTC
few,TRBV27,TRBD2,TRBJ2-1,CASSLGTSGLGEQFF,TGTGCCAGCAGTTTAGGGACTAGCGGTCTCGGTGAGCAGTTCTTC
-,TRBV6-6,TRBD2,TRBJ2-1,CASSYERGSYNEQFF,TGTGCCAGCAGTTACGAGCGGGGTTCCTACAATGAGCAGTTCTTC
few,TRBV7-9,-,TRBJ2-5,CASRRPNREAEETQYF,TGTGCCAGCCGACGACCCAATCGCGAGGCGGAAGAGACCCAGTACTTC
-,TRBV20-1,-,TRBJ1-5,CSAIRGQGNQPQHF,TGCAGTGCCATCAGGGGTCAGGGCAATCAGCCCCAGCATTTT
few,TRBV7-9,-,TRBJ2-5,CAGLEGSQETQYF,TGTGCCGGCTTGGAGGGCAGTCAAGAGACCCAGTACTTC
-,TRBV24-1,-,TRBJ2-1,CATSALSNEQFF,TGTGCCACCAGTGCCCTTTCGAATGAGCAGTTCTTC
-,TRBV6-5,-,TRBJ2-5,CASRLQGRNEQYF,TGTGCCTCCCGCCTACAGGGTCGCAATGAGCAGTACTTC
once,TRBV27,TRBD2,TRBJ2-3,CASSLGTSGADAQYF,TGTGCCAGCAGTTTAGGGACTAGCGGGGCAGATGCGCAGTATTTT
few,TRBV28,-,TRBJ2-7,CASSFPLVYTPTYEQYF,TGTGCCAGCAGTTTCCCCCTGGTATATACTCCTACCTACGAGCAGTACTTC
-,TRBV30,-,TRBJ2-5,CAWGLTGETQYF,TGTGCCTGGGGACTAACGGGGGAGACCCAGTACTTC
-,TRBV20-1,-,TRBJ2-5,CSAREGIKETQYF,TGCAGTGCTAGGGAGGGGATAAAAGAGACCCAGTACTTC
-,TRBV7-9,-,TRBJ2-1,CASSLDRGGIYNEQFF,TGTGCCAGCAGCTTAGACAGGGGCGGGATCTACAATGAGCAGTTCTTC
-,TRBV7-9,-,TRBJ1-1,CASSFTRSEAFF,TGTGCCAGCAGCTTCACCAGGAGTGAAGCTTTCTTT
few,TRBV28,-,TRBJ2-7,CASSRGLLAVYEQYF,TGTGCCAGCAGCAGGGGTTTGCTAGCGGTTTACGAGCAGTACTTC
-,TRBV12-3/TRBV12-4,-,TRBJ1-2,CASSFSWTQLVYGYTF,TGTGCCAGCAGTTTTAGTTGGACACAACTTGTCTATGGCTACACCTTC
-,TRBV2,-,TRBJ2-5,CASSAWGDRSTETQYF,TGTGCCAGCAGTGCGTGGGGCGACAGGTCCACGGAGACCCAGTACTTC
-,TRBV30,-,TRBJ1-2,CAWSLDPRGYGYTF,TGTGCCTGGAGTCTGGACCCTAGGGGCTATGGCTACACCTTC
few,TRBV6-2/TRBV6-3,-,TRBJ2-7,CASSYSGRYDEQYF,TGTGCCAGCAGTTACTCTGGCAGGTATGACGAGCAGTACTTC
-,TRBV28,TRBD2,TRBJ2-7,CASSFRPGLAGMGTQYF,TGTGCCAGCAGTTTCCGGCCGGGACTAGCGGGGATGGGAACCCAGTACTTC
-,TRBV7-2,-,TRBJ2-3,CASSPLTRGDTQYF,TGTGCCAGCAGCCCACTAACACGAGGAGATACGCAGTATTTT